This T cell receptor (beta chain) originates from a study of T cells in Graves' hyperthyroidism and ophthalmopathy. As for this clonotype: The final CDR3 position lacks the conserved phenylalanine or tryptophan, pointing to a likely read error.

It was RNA transcripts that yielded the amplified TCR beta CDR3 regions. The HTBI primer set drove a first-round RT-PCR of the TCR CDR3. TCRdb re-called the multiplex PCR reads through MiXCR, storing one row per CDR3 protein. The profile covers some 500,000 distinct CDR3 sequences, with 24% appearing a single time and over 9% taken by the ten largest. The ends lost 0 bases at V and 4 bases at J; junction bases unmatched: 6. The CDR3 totals 15 residues. Germline assignment: CDR1 SQVTM and CDR2 ANQGSEA. The specimen sequenced was blood. The chain is built from TRBV29-1 and TRBJ2-7; 10 bases line up with TRBD1. The receptor comes from a young woman with Graves' ophthalmopathy. The CDR3 here is CSVEEVGTGVYEQYY. The CDR3 DNA reads as TGCAGCGTTGAAGAGGTTGGGACAGGGGTTTACGAGCAGTACTAC.